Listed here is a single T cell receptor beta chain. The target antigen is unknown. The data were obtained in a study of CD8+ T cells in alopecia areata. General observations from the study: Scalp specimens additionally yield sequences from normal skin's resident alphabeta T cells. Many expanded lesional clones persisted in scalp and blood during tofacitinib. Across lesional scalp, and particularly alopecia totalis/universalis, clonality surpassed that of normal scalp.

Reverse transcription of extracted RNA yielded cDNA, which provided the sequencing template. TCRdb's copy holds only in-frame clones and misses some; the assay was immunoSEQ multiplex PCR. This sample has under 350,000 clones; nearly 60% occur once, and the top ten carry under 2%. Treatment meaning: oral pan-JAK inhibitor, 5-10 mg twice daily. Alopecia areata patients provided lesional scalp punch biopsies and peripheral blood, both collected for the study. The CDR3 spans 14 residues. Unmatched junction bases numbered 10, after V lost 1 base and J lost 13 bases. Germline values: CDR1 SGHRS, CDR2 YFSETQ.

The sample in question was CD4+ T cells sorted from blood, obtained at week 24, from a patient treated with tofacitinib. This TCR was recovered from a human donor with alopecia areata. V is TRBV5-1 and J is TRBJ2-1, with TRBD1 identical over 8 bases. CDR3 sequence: CASSLRAGGAGQFF. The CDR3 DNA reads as TGCGCCAGCAGCTTGCGGGCAGGGGGCGCGGGACAGTTCTTC.